A selection of T cell receptor beta chains follows, all from one sample in a study of blood T cell repertoires in COVID-19. Using immunoSEQ multiplex PCR, the repertoire was profiled, and TCRdb retains in-frame clones only, with some absent. The sample has fewer than 60,000 clones, around four fifths seen once. Sequenced material: peripheral blood. These receptors all come from a woman aged 80 or older with acute or convalescent COVID-19. Both conserved end residues are part of each CDR3. D genes are given only for firm matches. For some rows the clone size is stated as once, few or many, or as a class when expanded; others skip it.

CDR3 length | J gene | V gene | clone size | D gene | CDR3 DNA | CDR3 protein
13 | TRBJ2-7 | TRBV2 | - | TRBD2 | TGTGCCAGCAGCCTAGCGGAGTCCTACGAGCAGTACTTC | CASSLAESYEQYF
16 | TRBJ2-7 | TRBV11-3 | - | TRBD2 | TGTGCCAGCAGCTTACCACGCCGGGACTACCTCCACGAGCAGTACTTC | CASSLPRRDYLHEQYF
13 | TRBJ2-7 | TRBV7-8 | - | - | TGTGCCAGCAGTACGGGACTCCACTACGAGCAGTACTTC | CASSTGLHYEQYF
14 | TRBJ1-1 | TRBV28 | few | - | TGTGCCAGCAGTTTTGGTGGGACACGAGCTGAAGCTTTCTTT | CASSFGGTRAEAFF
17 | TRBJ1-6 | TRBV7-6 | - | - | TGTGCCAGCAGCTTAAAGGCAGGAAGCTCCTATAATTCACCCCTCCACTTT | CASSLKAGSSYNSPLHF
14 | TRBJ2-1 | TRBV2 | - | - | TGTGCCAGCAGGGAGGGACTGGGGGGCAATGAGCAGTTCTTC | CASREGLGGNEQFF
14 | TRBJ1-1 | TRBV9 | - | - | TGTGCCAGCCAGAGTCCAGGGATGAACACTGAAGCTTTCTTT | CASQSPGMNTEAFF
15 | TRBJ2-1 | TRBV5-1 | few | - | TGCGCCAGCAGCTTGGAACCAGGGTTCTACAATGAGCAGTTCTTC | CASSLEPGFYNEQFF
15 | TRBJ2-3 | TRBV7-3 | - | - | TGTGCCAGCAGCTTACTGGGCGGGGCCACAGATACGCAGTATTTT | CASSLLGGATDTQYF
13 | TRBJ1-1 | TRBV29-1 | - | TRBD1 | TGCAGCGCCAGGGGACAGGGCGACACTGAAGCTTTCTTT | CSARGQGDTEAFF
15 | TRBJ1-4 | TRBV7-6 | - | - | TGTGCCAGCAGCGCTCAACAGGGAAGTAATGAAAAACTGTTTTTT | CASSAQQGSNEKLFF
14 | TRBJ2-3 | TRBV5-1 | - | - | TGCGCCAGTTCCGTTGGAGGGAACTCAGATACGCAGTATTTT | CASSVGGNSDTQYF
13 | TRBJ2-7 | TRBV11-2 | - | - | TGTGCCAGCAGCCCCGACAGGTCCTACGAGCAGTACTTC | CASSPDRSYEQYF
13 | TRBJ2-7 | TRBV19 | - | TRBD1 | TGTGCCAGTGGAAACAGGGGGTTCAACGAGCAGTACTTC | CASGNRGFNEQYF
16 | TRBJ2-7 | TRBV10-3 | - | TRBD2 | TGTGCCATCAGTGAGGCCACCGGGACTAGCTCAAACGAGCAGTACTTC | CAISEATGTSSNEQYF
14 | TRBJ1-2 | TRBV5-1 | - | - | TGCGCCAGCAGCTTGGCACAGGGATCTAGTGGCTACACCTTC | CASSLAQGSSGYTF
11 | TRBJ1-2 | TRBV29-1 | - | - | TGCAGCGCTGGACAAAACTATGGCTACACCTTC | CSAGQNYGYTF
15 | TRBJ1-2 | TRBV10-2 | once | - | TGCGCCAGCAGGGACTGGACAGCCTCCAACTATGGCTACACCTTC | CASRDWTASNYGYTF
17 | TRBJ2-1 | TRBV5-4 | - | TRBD2 | TGTGCCAGCAGCTTTGGACTAGCGGGGGCGGTATACAATGAGCAGTTCTTC | CASSFGLAGAVYNEQFF
15 | TRBJ2-5 | TRBV19 | - | TRBD2 | TGTGCCAGTAGTACTCTAGCGGATTACCAAGAGACCCAGTACTTC | CASSTLADYQETQYF
15 | TRBJ2-1 | TRBV2 | - | TRBD2 | TGTGCCAGCAGTGTGGGACTAGCGCTTTACAATGAGCAGTTCTTC | CASSVGLALYNEQFF
14 | TRBJ1-2 | TRBV5-1 | - | TRBD1 | TGCGCCAGCACCCCAGGGGGCGCAAACTATGGCTACACCTTC | CASTPGGANYGYTF
15 | TRBJ2-5 | TRBV15 | - | - | TGTGCCACCAGCAGGGAAGACGGGGGGCTAGAGACCCAGTACTTC | CATSREDGGLETQYF
13 | TRBJ2-7 | TRBV19 | - | - | TGTGCCAGTAGTATGGGCAGGGGCTACGAGCAGTACTTC | CASSMGRGYEQYF
15 | TRBJ1-2 | TRBV6-5 | - | - | TGTGCCAGCACCACTGGACAGACTACTAACTATGGCTACACCTTC | CASTTGQTTNYGYTF
16 | TRBJ1-2 | TRBV19 | - | - | TGTGCCAGTTCGGAGTCTGGCGGGGGATTCGGTTATGGCTACACCTTC | CASSESGGGFGYGYTF
15 | TRBJ2-3 | TRBV24-1 | few | TRBD2 | TGTGCCACCAGTGATCCTGCGACTAGCTCAGATACGCAGTATTTT | CATSDPATSSDTQYF
15 | TRBJ1-3 | TRBV7-6 | - | - | TGTGCCAGCAGCAACATGCCCTCCTCTGGAAACACCATATATTTT | CASSNMPSSGNTIYF
13 | TRBJ1-5 | TRBV18 | - | - | TGTGCCAGCTCACCTCATAGCAATCAGCCCCAGCATTTT | CASSPHSNQPQHF
17 | TRBJ2-6 | TRBV3-1/TRBV3-2 | - | TRBD1 | TGTGCCAGCAGCCACACAGGGGGGAACTCTGGGGCCAACGTCCTGACTTTC | CASSHTGGNSGANVLTF
16 | TRBJ1-6 | TRBV15 | once | TRBD1 | TGTGCCACCAGCAGAGAGACAGGGGGCTATAATTCACCCCTCCACTTT | CATSRETGGYNSPLHF
16 | TRBJ2-1 | TRBV7-8 | - | TRBD2 | TGTGCCAGCAGCTCACCCGGACTAGCGGGGGGGTATGAGCAGTTCTTC | CASSSPGLAGGYEQFF
13 | TRBJ1-2 | TRBV10-3 | - | TRBD1 | TGTGCCATCTGGCAGGGGGTTAACTATGGCTACACCTTC | CAIWQGVNYGYTF
17 | TRBJ1-6 | TRBV9 | once | TRBD1 | TGTGCCAGCAGCGTAGGTCAGGGGGCCCTATATAATTCACCCCTCCACTTT | CASSVGQGALYNSPLHF
13 | TRBJ2-1 | TRBV19 | - | - | TGTGCCAGTAGTATGGGGCCAAACAATGAGCAGTTCTTC | CASSMGPNNEQFF
13 | TRBJ1-2 | TRBV5-1 | - | - | TGCGCCAGCAGCCCTGCAGGGGACTATGGCTACACCTTC | CASSPAGDYGYTF
15 | TRBJ1-6 | TRBV3-1/TRBV3-2 | - | - | TGTGCCAGCAGCCCTTTACAGGGTACGGGCTCACCCCTCCACTTT | CASSPLQGTGSPLHF
15 | TRBJ2-5 | TRBV3-1/TRBV3-2 | - | - | TGTGCCAGCAGCCTCCTTGGGCAGGACAAAGAGACCCAGTACTTC | CASSLLGQDKETQYF
13 | TRBJ1-2 | TRBV11-1 | - | TRBD1 | TGTGCCAGCAGCGGGGGACAGGGTTATGGCTACACCTTC | CASSGGQGYGYTF
13 | TRBJ1-2 | TRBV2 | - | - | TGTGCCAGCGCAACACTATCTAACTATGGCTACACCTTC | CASATLSNYGYTF
15 | TRBJ2-1 | TRBV5-1 | - | - | TGCGCCAGCAGCTTGGAAGGGACAAAGTACAATGAGCAGTTCTTC | CASSLEGTKYNEQFF
15 | TRBJ1-6 | TRBV11-3 | - | TRBD1 | TGTGCCAGCAGCCCCGGGACAGGAATGAGTTCACCCCTCCACTTT | CASSPGTGMSSPLHF
17 | TRBJ2-1 | TRBV6-6 | once | TRBD2 | TGTGCCAGCAGTCCGGGACTAGCGGGGGCCGACAACAATGAGCAGTTCTTC | CASSPGLAGADNNEQFF
14 | TRBJ2-5 | TRBV20-1 | once | - | TGCAGTGCTAGTCCCCTAGCGATGAGGGAGACCCAGTACTTC | CSASPLAMRETQYF
15 | TRBJ2-1 | TRBV5-1 | - | TRBD2 | TGCGCCAGCAGCTTGGTTTCTAGCGGGAGAAATGAGCAGTTCTTC | CASSLVSSGRNEQFF
16 | TRBJ1-3 | TRBV5-1 | once | - | TGCGCCAGCAGCTTGGAGGCGGTCGTCTCTGGAAACACCATATATTTT | CASSLEAVVSGNTIYF
17 | TRBJ2-2 | TRBV19 | - | TRBD2 | TGTGCCAGTAGTAACCCTAGCGGGGGGGACCACACCGGGGAGCTGTTTTTT | CASSNPSGGDHTGELFF
13 | TRBJ1-2 | TRBV5-1 | - | - | TGCGCCAGCAGCCTGGAGTGGACAAGTAGCTACACCTTC | CASSLEWTSSYTF
17 | TRBJ1-2 | TRBV9 | once | - | TGTGCCAGCAGCCCTCGGACACATGCCGAAGCTAACTATGGCTACACCTTC | CASSPRTHAEANYGYTF
16 | TRBJ1-3 | TRBV7-9 | - | - | TGTGCCAGCAGCTTAGATTTCGGGATCTCTGGAAACACCATATATTTT | CASSLDFGISGNTIYF
15 | TRBJ2-7 | TRBV3-1/TRBV3-2 | - | - | TGTGCCAGCAGCCCCTCCGGCGGGCCCATCTACGAGCAGTACTTC | CASSPSGGPIYEQYF
11 | TRBJ2-3 | TRBV3-1/TRBV3-2 | - | - | TGTGCCAGCAGCCCCGGGGATACGCAGTATTTT | CASSPGDTQYF
15 | TRBJ1-6 | TRBV19 | - | TRBD1 | TGTGCCAGTAGTATATGGGACAGGGGCTATTCACCCCTCCACTTT | CASSIWDRGYSPLHF
16 | TRBJ2-1 | TRBV10-3 | - | TRBD2 | TGTGCCATCAGGCCCGCTAGCGGGGGGGCCTACAATGAGCAGTTCTTC | CAIRPASGGAYNEQFF
14 | TRBJ2-7 | TRBV10-3 | - | TRBD1 | TGTGCCATCAGATCCGGGACAGGGGTCTTCGAGCAGTACTTC | CAIRSGTGVFEQYF
11 | TRBJ1-4 | TRBV11-2 | - | - | TGTGCCAGCAGCCAAAATGAAAAACTGTTTTTT | CASSQNEKLFF
14 | TRBJ1-6 | TRBV7-2 | - | - | TGTGCCAGCAGCTTGGGACACCAAAATTCACCCCTCCACTTT | CASSLGHQNSPLHF
15 | TRBJ1-3 | TRBV5-1 | - | - | TGCGCCAGCAGCTTACAGGCCGCCTCTGGAAACACCATATATTTT | CASSLQAASGNTIYF
14 | TRBJ2-1 | TRBV7-3 | - | TRBD1 | TGTGCCAGCAGTCAAGGGACAGGGTCCAATGAGCAGTTCTTC | CASSQGTGSNEQFF